The rows below give T cell receptor beta chains drawn from one sample of a study of shared clonotypes between healthy human individuals. Only in-frame clones appear in the TCRdb table, and some are missing; sequencing was by immunoSEQ multiplex PCR. The sample comprises about 590,000 clones, roughly 95% of which are singletons, and 0.11% rests with the top ten. The sequenced sample consisted of naive CD8+ T cells sorted from blood. The receptors stem from a woman younger than 45 in good health. The CDR3 runs from the conserved cysteine through the conserved F or W. A D gene is named only where the DNA matches it firmly. Where a row states a size, it is once, few, many or the class of an expanded clone; other rows omit it.

V: TRBV7-9; D: NA; size: NA; J: TRBJ2-1; DNA: TGTGCCAGCAGCTTAGGGAACTACAATGAGCAGTTCTTC; CDR3: CASSLGNYNEQFF
V: TRBV4-2; D: NA; size: NA; J: TRBJ2-3; DNA: TGTGCCAGCAGCCAAGAGGCCTTAGGGGCGGGACACACAGATACGCAGTATTTT; CDR3: CASSQEALGAGHTDTQYF
V: TRBV11-1; D: NA; size: NA; J: TRBJ1-1; DNA: TGTGCCAGCAGCCCCGCCGAGGGGAACACTGAAGCTTTCTTT; CDR3: CASSPAEGNTEAFF
V: TRBV6-5; D: TRBD1; size: NA; J: TRBJ1-1; DNA: TGTGCCAGCAGTACGGGACAGGATGAAGCTTTCTTT; CDR3: CASSTGQDEAFF
V: TRBV21-1; D: NA; size: NA; J: TRBJ1-1; DNA: TGTGCCAGCAGCAAAGGGACAGGGATCGCTGAAGCTTTCTTT; CDR3: CASSKGTGIAEAFF
V: TRBV19; D: NA; size: NA; J: TRBJ2-2; DNA: TGTGCCAGTGATGACAGGAACACCGGGGAGCTGTTTTTT; CDR3: CASDDRNTGELFF
V: TRBV27; D: NA; size: NA; J: TRBJ1-1; DNA: TGTGCCAGCTCTCCCGGGACCGGGAACACTGAAGCTTTCTTT; CDR3: CASSPGTGNTEAFF
V: TRBV27; D: NA; size: few; J: TRBJ2-7; DNA: TGTGCCAGCAGCGGACAGAACTCCTACGAGCAGTACTTC; CDR3: CASSGQNSYEQYF
V: TRBV2; D: NA; size: NA; J: TRBJ2-7; DNA: TGTGCCAGGGCTACCCTTCTGGGGCAGTACTTC; CDR3: CARATLLGQYF
V: TRBV13; D: TRBD1; size: NA; J: TRBJ1-4; DNA: TGTGCCAGCAGCTTAGCCGGACAGGGTCGTGGGGTTGAAAAACTGTTTTTT; CDR3: CASSLAGQGRGVEKLFF
V: TRBV7-8; D: NA; size: NA; J: TRBJ1-3; DNA: TGTGCCAGCAGGAACGAAGGAAACACCATATATTTT; CDR3: CASRNEGNTIYF
V: TRBV25-1; D: TRBD1; size: few; J: TRBJ1-1; DNA: TGTGCCAGCAGTCCAGGGGGAGTTGAAGCTTTCTTT; CDR3: CASSPGGVEAFF
V: TRBV6-1; D: NA; size: NA; J: TRBJ1-5; DNA: TGTGCCAGCAGTGAAGGGGGAGGAACGTTGGGTCAGCCCCAGCATTTT; CDR3: CASSEGGGTLGQPQHF
V: TRBV4-1; D: NA; size: NA; J: TRBJ1-2; DNA: TGCGCCAGCAGCCAAGGGGAACGACAGACGGGTGGTGGCTACACCTTC; CDR3: CASSQGERQTGGGYTF
V: TRBV29-1; D: TRBD2; size: NA; J: TRBJ2-2; DNA: TGCAGCGGGATACTAGCGGAAACAACTAACACCGGGGAGCTGTTTTTT; CDR3: CSGILAETTNTGELFF
V: TRBV11-2; D: TRBD2; size: NA; J: TRBJ2-1; DNA: TGTGCCAGCACCCACTTACTAGCGGGAGAAGAAGATGAGCAGTTCTTC; CDR3: CASTHLLAGEEDEQFF
V: TRBV27; D: NA; size: NA; J: TRBJ2-3; DNA: TGTGCCAGCAGTTTTTTACCCGAGAGCACAGATACGCAGTATTTT; CDR3: CASSFLPESTDTQYF
V: TRBV19; D: NA; size: NA; J: TRBJ1-2; DNA: TGTGCCAGTAGTATAGTTGGCGGTGGCTACACCTTC; CDR3: CASSIVGGGYTF
V: TRBV2; D: NA; size: NA; J: TRBJ2-5; DNA: TGTGCCAGCACGGATCCGGGCCGCAATATAGAGACCCAGTACTTC; CDR3: CASTDPGRNIETQYF
V: TRBV29-1; D: TRBD1; size: NA; J: TRBJ1-2; DNA: TGCAGCGTTGAGGGACAGGGGGTTGTTCTCTATGGCTACACCTTC; CDR3: CSVEGQGVVLYGYTF
V: TRBV6-5; D: NA; size: NA; J: TRBJ2-7; DNA: TGTGCCAGCAGTTACTTGGTGACAGGAAGCGAGCAGTACTTC; CDR3: CASSYLVTGSEQYF
V: TRBV5-4; D: NA; size: few; J: TRBJ2-7; DNA: TGTGCCAGCAGTGCGGGGCTCCGGGCCCCTGACGAGCAGTACTTC; CDR3: CASSAGLRAPDEQYF
V: TRBV27; D: TRBD2; size: NA; J: TRBJ2-1; DNA: TGTGCCAGCAGTTTAGCGGGAGGGCCCGGTGAGCAGTTCTTC; CDR3: CASSLAGGPGEQFF
V: TRBV5-1; D: NA; size: NA; J: TRBJ1-5; DNA: TGCGCCAGCAGCTTGGGCGGGAATGGGCAGCCCCAGCATTTT; CDR3: CASSLGGNGQPQHF
V: TRBV4-1; D: NA; size: NA; J: TRBJ2-1; DNA: TGCGCCAGCAGCCAAGAATATACGGGAGCCTATGAGCAGTTCTTC; CDR3: CASSQEYTGAYEQFF
V: TRBV14; D: NA; size: NA; J: TRBJ2-1; DNA: TGTGCCAGCAGCCAAGGTTGGACAGTCTACAATGAGCAGTTCTTC; CDR3: CASSQGWTVYNEQFF